The 18 T cell receptor beta chains presented below share a single source sample, sequenced in a study of blood T cell repertoires in COVID-19. The protocol was immunoSEQ multiplex PCR, while the TCRdb copy is restricted to in-frame clones and leaves out a portion. The profile shows more than 85,000 clones, 80% to 85% of them singletons. The sequenced sample consisted of peripheral blood. The receptors stem from a woman aged 80 or over with acute or convalescent COVID-19.

The chain links TRBV7-2 to TRBJ2-7; a possible D gene is TRBD1 (6 bases). This CDR3 contains 13 residues. V was shortened by 8 bases and J by 4 bases, with 15 bases between the two germline ends. Looked up from germline, CDR1 is SGHTA and CDR2 is FQGNSA. CDR3 in DNA: TGTGCCAGCGCTTCCGGGACAACTTACGAGCAGTACTTC. Its protein is CASASGTTYEQYF.

This CDR3 reads CASSTHPGQGSNQPQHF. CDR3 coding DNA: TGTGCCAGTAGTACCCACCCAGGACAGGGCAGCAATCAGCCCCAGCATTTT. The V gene is TRBV19, the J gene TRBJ1-5, with 8 bases aligning to TRBD1. The V gene's germline CDR1 is LNHDA and CDR2 SQIVND (reference sequence). The CDR3 runs to 17 residues. V dropped 4 bases and J dropped 1; count of bases not matched to a gene: 9.

V and J are TRBV20-1 and TRBJ2-5; 10 bases fit TRBD2. Germline CDR1 and CDR2: DFQATT and SNEGSKA (reference sequence). The CDR3 extends over 16 amino acids. The junction had 16 bases not matched to a gene; V was cut back by 3 bases and J by 9 bases. DNA of the CDR3: TGCAGTGCTAGTCCCCAAACTAGCGGGAAAGGGGGGCCCCAGTACTTC. It encodes CSASPQTSGKGGPQYF.

The chain carries TRBV29-1 and TRBJ2-3; TRBD2 matches at 12 bases. Germline CDR1 SQVTM, CDR2 ANQGSEA. The CDR3 totals 13 residues. V was clipped by 3 bases and J by 5 bases; unmatched bases: 0. The CDR3 nucleotides are TGCAGCGTTGAGGGACTAGCGGGAGATACGCAGTATTTT. This gives the protein CSVEGLAGDTQYF.

This chain joins TRBV28 and TRBJ1-4; 10 nucleotides align to TRBD1. V lost 6 bases and J lost 7; bases outside the gene matches: 8. Germline V lookup: CDR1 MDHEN, CDR2 SYDVKM. The CDR3 sequence is 15 residues long. This CDR3 reads CASSLGQGEREKLFF. The CDR3 DNA is TGTGCCAGCAGCCTAGGACAGGGGGAACGTGAAAAACTGTTTTTT.

V and J are TRBV28 and TRBJ2-7; maybe TRBD1 (5 bases). Trimming left V 6 bases short and J 5 bases short, with 14 bases between. CDR3 length: 13 amino acids. Germline CDR1 reads MDHEN; CDR2 reads SYDVKM. The DNA for the CDR3 is TGTGCCAGCAGGCTAGTGGTAGGGGACGAGCAGTACTTC. Its protein product is CASRLVVGDEQYF.

V is TRBV6-5 and J is TRBJ1-4; 8 bases align to TRBD1. The CDR3 is 14 residues long. Germline V gives CDR1 MNHEY, CDR2 SVGAGI. After removal of 5 bases from V and 6 bases from J, the junction contained 5 bases not matched to a gene. CDR3 residues: CASSNGQGYEKLFF. The CDR3 DNA reads TGTGCCAGCAGTAACGGACAGGGTTATGAAAAACTGTTTTTT.

The gene calls are TRBV6-5 and TRBJ1-5; D might be TRBD1 (6 bases). V was clipped by 6 bases and J by 2 bases, with 11 bases between them. The CDR3 has 14 amino acids. CDR1 and CDR2 from the germline V gene are MNHEY and SVGAGI. CDR3: CASRSGVGNQPQHF. CDR3 bases: TGTGCCAGCAGGTCAGGGGTTGGCAATCAGCCCCAGCATTTT.

V usage is TRBV7-9 and J usage is TRBJ2-3, with D perhaps matching TRBD2 (5 bases). Germline V lookup: CDR1 SEHNR, CDR2 FQNEAQ (reference sequence). Deletions cut 5 bases from V and 3 bases from J, with 12 bases between. The CDR3 has 14 residues. CDR3 protein: CASSRASGTDTQYF. The DNA of the CDR3 is TGTGCCAGCAGCCGCGCTTCGGGAACAGATACGCAGTATTTT.

This chain links TRBV7-8 with TRBJ2-3; 10 bases line up with TRBD1. After removal of 2 bases from V and 0 bases from J, the junction contained 5 bases not matched to a gene. Germline values: CDR1 SGHVS, CDR2 FQNEAQ. This CDR3 comprises 17 residues. CDR3 in DNA: TGTGCCAGCAGCTTACGGGACAGGGGAAAAAGCACAGATACGCAGTATTTT. It codes for CASSLRDRGKSTDTQYF.

V gene TRBV27 combines with J gene TRBJ2-1, with 7 bases lining up with TRBD2. The V gene's germline CDR1 is MNHEY and CDR2 SMNVEV (reference sequence). The junction had 9 bases not matched to a gene; V was cut back by 6 bases and J by 1 base. CDR3 length: 16 amino acids. CDR3 coding DNA: TGTGCCAGCAGGGACCTGGGCGGGGGATCCTACAATGAGCAGTTCTTC. Protein sequence: CASRDLGGGSYNEQFF.

The rearrangement links TRBV2 to TRBJ1-2; 9 bases fit TRBD1. This CDR3 contains 14 residues. The V and J ends lost 5 bases and 8 bases, in that order; junction bases with no gene match: 9. CDR1 is SNHLY and CDR2 is FYNNEI in the germline V gene. The DNA for the CDR3 is TGTGCCAGCAGTTTCCGGGACAGGGAAGGGGGCTACACCTTC. Translating gives CASSFRDREGGYTF.

The chain carries TRBV13 and TRBJ2-1; tentative D call: TRBD2 (5 bases). The germline gives CDR1 PRHDT, CDR2 FYEKMQ (reference sequence). The CDR3 is 13 residues long. Trimming shortened V by 0 bases and J by 12 bases, and 12 bases separated the two germline ends. This CDR3 reads CASSLGRGLGQFF. CDR3 DNA sequence: TGTGCCAGCAGCTTAGGCCGAGGACTCGGGCAGTTCTTC.

The genes are TRBV7-2 and TRBJ2-3; TRBD1 matches 7 bases. The CDR3 has 14 residues. Trimming took 3 bases from V and 4 from J; bases not matched to a gene: 4. CDR1 SGHTA and CDR2 FQGNSA come from the germline V gene. Here the CDR3 reads CASSLGTEADTQYF. The CDR3 nucleotides read TGTGCCAGCAGCTTGGGGACAGAGGCAGATACGCAGTATTTT.

The CDR3 region is CASSHLDSDSGNTIYF. Written as DNA, the CDR3 is TGTGCCAGCTCACACTTGGACAGCGACTCTGGAAACACCATATATTTT. The chain joins TRBV18 to TRBJ1-3, with D possibly being TRBD1 (6 bases). CDR1 and CDR2 (germline): KGHSH, LQKENI. Trimming cost V 4 bases and J 0 bases, with 13 bases left between them. The CDR3 length is 16 residues.

This chain connects TRBV6-5 to TRBJ1-1; D possibly corresponds to TRBD1 (5 bases). CDR3 size: 15 residues. Germline CDR1 MNHEY, CDR2 SVGAGI. V lost 0 bases, J lost 3 bases, and 11 bases lay in between. The CDR3 bases are TGTGCCAGCAGTTACTCCCTGGGGCTGGACACTGAAGCTTTCTTT. Translating it yields CASSYSLGLDTEAFF.

As DNA, the CDR3 is TGTGCCAGCAGCGACCAGGGAACCTATGGCTACACCTTC. Encoded protein: CASSDQGTYGYTF. The genes are TRBV5-6 and TRBJ1-2; weak D call: TRBD1 (5 bases). The V and J ends lost 4 bases and 4 bases respectively, with 11 bases between them. CDR1 and CDR2 (germline): SGHDT, YYEEEE. The CDR3 is 13 residues long.

This chain connects TRBV19 to TRBJ2-7; TRBD1 matches at 8 bases. Germline lookup yields CDR1 LNHDA and CDR2 SQIVND (reference sequence). Trimming removed 5 bases from V and 4 bases from J; junction bases left unmatched: 7. CDR3 length: 14 amino acids. The CDR3 region has the DNA TGTGCCAGTAGTCTGCGACAGGGGCAATACGAGCAGTACGTC. It specifies CASSLRQGQYEQYV.